These T cell receptor beta chains were read from a single sample in a study of a mutant IDH1 vaccine in newly diagnosed glioma. Clones were read by immunoSEQ multiplex PCR, and TCRdb kept only the in-frame ones, dropping some. This sample carries around 27,000 clones, around 77% of them seen once, and the ten largest clones take approximately 9.1%. No cognate antigen is known for these TCRs. This sample comprised PBMCs, obtained from a glioma patient whose treatment included an IDH1 peptide vaccine. The source is a woman aged 18 to 35 with glioma. The CDR3 runs from the conserved cysteine through the conserved F or W. The D gene is left open where the match is weak. Only part of the rows carry a size: once, few, many, or a class if the clone is expanded.

cdr3_length clone_size j_call d_call v_call cdr3_aa cdr3_nt
14 NA TRBJ1-2 TRBD1 TRBV4-1 CASSQGTGARGYTF TGCGCCAGCAGCCAAGGGACAGGGGCTCGTGGCTACACCTTC
12 NA TRBJ2-1 NA TRBV4-1 CASSTLVGEQFF TGCGCCAGCAGCACGCTCGTCGGTGAGCAGTTCTTC
12 few TRBJ1-5 NA TRBV28 CASSLGGKPQHF TGTGCCAGCAGTTTAGGTGGAAAGCCCCAGCATTTT
15 NA TRBJ2-7 NA TRBV19 CASSADAGLTYEQYF TGTGCCAGTAGTGCGGACGCGGGACTTACTTACGAGCAGTACTTC
14 NA TRBJ2-2 NA TRBV14 CASSQGRFYGELFF TGTGCCAGCAGCCAAGGAAGGTTTTACGGGGAGCTGTTTTTT
16 once TRBJ2-2 TRBD1 TRBV5-1 CASSFSGTENTGELFF TGCGCCAGCAGCTTCAGTGGGACAGAGAACACCGGGGAGCTGTTTTTT
15 once TRBJ2-7 TRBD1 TRBV2 CASSGRTGGSYEQYF TGTGCCAGCAGTGGTCGAACAGGGGGCAGCTACGAGCAGTACTTC
12 NA TRBJ2-5 NA TRBV27 CASSPPGETQYF TGTGCCAGCAGTCCCCCGGGGGAGACCCAGTACTTC
14 NA TRBJ1-3 NA TRBV23-1 CASSRCTGGNTIYF TGCGCCAGCAGTCGGTGTACGGGTGGGAACACCATATATTTT
15 few TRBJ2-5 TRBD1 TRBV18 CASSPRTGGAQTQYF TGTGCCAGCTCACCTAGGACAGGGGGGGCACAGACCCAGTACTTC
15 NA TRBJ1-5 NA TRBV4-2 CASSQDLAAGQPQHF TGTGCCAGCAGCCAAGATCTTGCGGCGGGTCAGCCCCAGCATTTT
15 NA TRBJ2-3 NA TRBV4-2 CASSQDGVTTDTQYF TGTGCCAGCAGCCAAGATGGGGTAACCACAGATACGCAGTATTTT
12 NA TRBJ2-1 NA TRBV27 CASSFVGGEQFF TGTGCCAGCAGTTTTGTGGGGGGTGAGCAGTTCTTC
15 NA TRBJ2-5 TRBD2 TRBV30 CAWGLAGPAHGTQYF TGTGCCTGGGGACTAGCGGGGCCTGCTCACGGGACCCAGTACTTC
15 NA TRBJ2-3 NA TRBV6-4 CASSVSPTSTDTQYF TGTGCCAGCAGTGTTTCCCCCACCTCCACAGATACGCAGTATTTT
13 NA TRBJ1-1 NA TRBV11-3 CASSLFPNTEAFF TGTGCCAGCAGCTTATTCCCGAACACTGAAGCTTTCTTT
15 few TRBJ2-5 TRBD1 TRBV5-4 CASSLVTGVQETQYF TGTGCCAGCAGCTTGGTCACAGGGGTCCAAGAGACCCAGTACTTC
17 NA TRBJ1-1 NA TRBV4-3 CASSLRDRSMENTEAFF TGCGCCAGCAGCTTAAGGGACCGATCAATGGAGAACACTGAAGCTTTCTTT
14 NA TRBJ2-4 NA TRBV6-1 CASIPQTAKNIQYF TGTGCCAGCATTCCGCAGACAGCCAAAAACATTCAGTACTTC
14 NA TRBJ2-7 NA TRBV1 CTSSGTGKIYEQYF TGCACCAGCAGCGGGACGGGAAAAATTTACGAGCAGTACTTC
16 once TRBJ2-7 TRBD2 TRBV30 CAWTLTGLAGTYGQYF TGTGCCTGGACCCTCACCGGACTAGCGGGGACCTACGGGCAGTACTTC
17 NA TRBJ2-2 NA TRBV10-1 CASSESRGSYSTGELFF TGCGCCAGCAGTGAGTCGAGGGGGAGTTACTCAACCGGGGAGCTGTTTTTT
14 NA TRBJ1-5 TRBD1 TRBV27 CASSPGTGGQPQHF TGTGCCAGCAGTCCAGGGACAGGGGGTCAGCCCCAGCATTTT
15 NA TRBJ1-2 NA TRBV6-5 CASSYAARGFYGYTF TGTGCCAGCAGTTACGCCGCAAGGGGGTTTTATGGCTACACCTTC
14 NA TRBJ2-6 NA TRBV30 CAWSVGSGANVLTF TGTGCCTGGAGTGTAGGGTCTGGGGCCAACGTCCTGACTTTC
13 NA TRBJ2-7 TRBD1 TRBV27 CASSQTGVYEQYF TGTGCCAGCAGTCAAACAGGGGTATACGAGCAGTACTTC
15 NA TRBJ1-1 NA TRBV9 CASSFSLEPNTEAFF TGTGCCAGCAGTTTTTCCCTTGAACCGAACACTGAAGCTTTCTTT
15 NA TRBJ1-1 TRBD1 TRBV19 CASAEQGRLNTEAFF TGTGCCAGCGCGGAACAGGGGCGGTTGAACACTGAAGCTTTCTTT
12 NA TRBJ2-7 NA TRBV14 CASTRGIGEQYF TGTGCCAGCACCCGCGGGATTGGCGAGCAGTACTTC
13 NA TRBJ1-1 NA TRBV7-9 CASSLVGSTEAFF TGTGCCAGCAGCTTAGTAGGTAGCACTGAAGCTTTCTTT
16 NA TRBJ2-7 TRBD1 TRBV5-1 CASSPFPGTGDYEQYF TGCGCCAGCAGCCCCTTTCCCGGGACAGGGGACTACGAGCAGTACTTC
16 NA TRBJ1-3 NA TRBV5-1 CASSPDPGGFGNTIYF TGCGCCAGCAGCCCAGACCCGGGTGGGTTTGGAAACACCATATATTTT
11 NA TRBJ2-7 NA TRBV29-1 CSVPYRDREYF TGCAGCGTACCCTACCGGGACCGGGAGTACTTC
13 NA TRBJ2-5 TRBD2 TRBV6-6 CASRIGGGETQYF TGTGCCAGCAGAATCGGGGGGGGAGAGACCCAGTACTTC
13 once TRBJ2-7 TRBD2 TRBV9 CASSVSGGYEQYF TGTGCCAGCAGCGTAAGCGGGGGTTACGAGCAGTACTTC
15 NA TRBJ1-3 TRBD1 TRBV6-1 CASRADRVAGNTIYF TGTGCCAGCAGGGCGGACAGGGTTGCGGGAAACACCATATATTTT
17 NA TRBJ2-6 NA TRBV11-2 CASSMRWQQSRANVLTF TGTGCCAGCAGCATGCGCTGGCAACAAAGTCGGGCCAACGTCCTGACTTTC
13 NA TRBJ1-1 NA TRBV7-6 CASSLNGGTEAFF TGTGCCAGCAGCTTAAACGGTGGCACTGAAGCTTTCTTT
16 NA TRBJ2-3 TRBD2 TRBV7-3 CASSYASGGTPDTQYF TGTGCCAGCAGCTACGCCTCGGGGGGGACGCCAGATACGCAGTATTTT
13 NA TRBJ1-1 NA TRBV19 CASTQFRNTEAFF TGTGCCAGTACTCAGTTTCGGAACACTGAAGCTTTCTTT
17 NA TRBJ1-3 TRBD1 TRBV5-5 CASSLGLGQGTGNTMYF TGTGCCAGCAGCTTGGGCCTAGGACAGGGGACTGGAAACACCATGTATTTT
12 NA TRBJ1-2 NA TRBV21-1 CEQMALNYGYTF TGTGAGCAGATGGCCTTGAACTATGGCTACACCTTC
14 NA TRBJ2-1 NA TRBV7-8 CASTTGEASNEQFF TGTGCCAGCACGACAGGAGAGGCTTCGAATGAGCAGTTCTTC
12 NA TRBJ2-7 NA TRBV7-9 CASSLRGYEQYF TGTGCCAGCAGCCTAAGAGGCTACGAGCAGTACTTC
15 NA TRBJ2-7 TRBD1 TRBV5-1 CASSLSGQGVYEQYF TGCGCCAGCAGCTTGTCTGGACAGGGTGTGTACGAGCAGTACTTC
15 NA TRBJ2-1 TRBD1 TRBV5-1 CASSLVQGSYNEQFF TGCGCCAGCAGCTTGGTACAGGGGTCCTACAATGAGCAGTTCTTC
15 NA TRBJ1-1 TRBD1 TRBV7-2 CASSLTGTGGTEAFF TGTGCCAGCAGCCTAACCGGGACAGGGGGTACTGAAGCTTTCTTT
14 NA TRBJ2-7 NA TRBV6-6 CASLPGHLTYEQYF TGTGCCAGCCTACCGGGACACTTAACCTACGAGCAGTACTTC
13 NA TRBJ2-7 NA TRBV6-5 CASSSEGGYEQYF TGTGCCAGCAGCTCGGAGGGGGGTTACGAGCAGTACTTC
13 NA TRBJ2-1 TRBD2 TRBV19 CASSMLLASEQFF TGTGCCAGTAGTATGTTACTAGCGAGTGAGCAGTTCTTC
14 NA TRBJ1-2 NA TRBV7-9 CASSFLGGNYGYTF TGTGCCAGCAGCTTTCTGGGGGGGAACTATGGCTACACCTTC
11 few TRBJ1-2 NA TRBV20-1 CSVPRGYGYTF TGCAGTGTTCCGAGGGGCTATGGCTACACCTTC
13 NA TRBJ1-2 TRBD1 TRBV13 CASSRLQGPGYTF TGTGCCAGCAGTAGACTACAGGGGCCTGGCTACACCTTC
14 NA TRBJ2-2 NA TRBV27 CASSQALTGGELFF TGTGCCAGCAGCCAAGCCCTTACCGGCGGGGAGCTGTTTTTT
13 NA TRBJ1-6 NA TRBV19 CASSTGPLQPLHF TGTGCCAGTAGTACGGGCCCGCTTCAGCCCCTCCACTTT